What follows are 8 T cell receptor beta chains derived from one specimen sequenced in a study of T cell responses to AZD1222 COVID-19 vaccine. Clones were sequenced by immunoSEQ multiplex PCR, and TCRdb holds only the in-frame ones, with some missing. Of tens of thousands of clones detected, about 90% appear once; the ten largest clones hold around 5.5%. The sample in question was peripheral blood, obtained on day 0 of MenACWY control vaccination. The receptors originated from an adult in good health.

This chain joins TRBV2 and TRBJ1-2; 7 bases agree with TRBD1. This CDR3 has 15 amino acids. V lost 6 bases, J lost 2 bases, and 9 bases stayed unmatched. Germline V gene data show CDR1 as SNHLY and CDR2 as FYNNEI. The CDR3 spells CASSLPGQDNYGYTF. The CDR3 DNA sequence: TGTGCCAGCAGCCTCCCAGGACAGGACAACTATGGCTACACCTTC.

The V call is TRBV6-2 or TRBV6-3, the J call TRBJ1-2, with TRBD1 identical over 7 bases. V was clipped by 6 bases and J by 3 bases; unmatched bases: 4. The germline V gene encodes CDR1 MNHEY and CDR2 SVGEGT. The CDR3 has 13 amino acids. CDR3 protein: CASSPGQYYGYTF. DNA of the CDR3: TGTGCCAGCAGCCCGGGACAGTACTATGGCTACACCTTC.

This chain links TRBV28 with TRBJ1-3; D not resolved. The CDR3 covers 14 residues. Per the germline V gene, CDR1 is MDHEN and CDR2 is SYDVKM. Trimming shortened V by 5 bases and J by 3 bases, and 11 bases separated the two germline ends. CDR3: CASSVSGFGNTIYF. In DNA, the CDR3 is TGTGCCAGCAGTGTTTCGGGATTTGGAAACACCATATATTTT.

This chain connects TRBV11-2 to TRBJ2-4; D may match TRBD1 or TRBD2 (5 bases each). The V end lost 3 bases, the J end lost 7 bases, and 10 bases lay between the germline ends. CDR1 is SGHAT, CDR2 FQNNGV, per germline. This CDR3 is 13 amino acids long. CDR3 region: CASSFGRENIQYF. CDR3 in DNA: TGTGCCAGCAGCTTCGGCAGGGAGAACATTCAGTACTTC. Full variable domain (remainder filled in from reference TRBV11-2 and TRBJ2-4): EAGVAQSPRYKIIEKRQSVAFWCNPISGHATLYWYQQILGQGPKLLIQFQNNGVVDDSQLPKDRFSAERLKGVDSTLKIQPAKLEDSAVYLCASSFGRENIQYFGAGTRLSVL.

CDR3 region: CASSYTGNTEAFF. CDR3 DNA: TGTGCCAGCTCCTATACTGGTAACACTGAAGCTTTCTTT. The chain has TRBV18 and TRBJ1-1; D is uncertain. CDR3 length: 13 amino acids. V was shortened by 6 bases and J by 2 bases, with 10 bases between the two germline ends. Per germline, CDR1 KGHSH and CDR2 LQKENI.

The gene calls are TRBV21-1 and TRBJ1-4. TRBV21-1 is a pseudogene. The CDR3 runs 16 residues. In nucleotides, the CDR3 is TGTGCCAGCAAGAGGATAGGCCCATCAACTAATGAAAAACTGTTTTTT. It encodes CASKRIGPSTNEKLFF.

The chain employs TRBV6-5 and TRBJ1-3; the D gene is possibly TRBD1 (6 bases). V shed 7 bases and J shed 0 bases, with 7 bases lying between them. CDR3 length equals 13 residues. Looked up from germline, CDR1 is MNHEY and CDR2 is SVGAGI. DNA of the CDR3: TGTGCCAGCAAGGACAGCTCTGGAAACACCATATATTTT. It is translated as CASKDSSGNTIYF.

The rearrangement uses TRBV6-1 and TRBJ1-1; unclear D gene. The ends were cut back, 2 bases at V and 1 base at J, with 8 bases in the middle. The CDR3 loop spans 14 amino acids. CDR1 and CDR2 from the germline V gene are MNHNS and SASEGT. CDR3 in DNA: TGTGCCAGCAGTGAACGATTGGGGAACACTGAAGCTTTCTTT. Translation gives CASSERLGNTEAFF.